The 18 T cell receptor beta chains in this list originate from one sample, sequenced in a study of T cell responses to AZD1222 COVID-19 vaccine. Repertoires were generated with immunoSEQ multiplex PCR, while TCRdb's copy carries only in-frame clones and drops some. Here the sample spans some 180,000 clones, around nine tenths being singletons. The sample in question was peripheral blood, obtained on day 0 of AZD1222 vaccination. The source is an adult in good health.

V usage is TRBV15 and J usage is TRBJ2-3, with TRBD2 as a possible D gene (6 bases). V dropped 9 bases and J dropped 2 bases, with 18 bases sitting between them. The CDR3 length is 15 residues. Germline V lookup: CDR1 LNHNV, CDR2 YYDKDF (reference sequence). CDR3 sequence: CATRLQLRDTDTQYF. The CDR3 region has the DNA TGTGCCACTAGACTGCAGCTGCGGGACACAGATACGCAGTATTTT.

This chain uses TRBV5-1 with TRBJ2-7; 7 positions match TRBD1. After removal of 4 bases from V and 0 bases from J, the junction contained 7 bases not matched to a gene. The CDR3 extends over 15 amino acids. CDR1 is SGHRS and CDR2 is YFSETQ in the germline V gene. CDR3 protein: CASSSRDSLSYEQYF. As DNA, the CDR3 is TGCGCCAGCAGCAGTAGGGACAGCCTCTCCTACGAGCAGTACTTC. The full variable domain, its missing parts supplied by reference TRBV5-1 and TRBJ2-7, is KAGVTQTPRYLIKTRGQQVTLSCSPISGHRSVSWYQQTPGQGLQFLFEYFSETQRNKGNFPGRFSGRQFSNSRSEMNVSTLELGDSALYLCASSSRDSLSYEQYFGPGTRLTVT.

A remark on this clone: Other DNA sequences within the sample encode an identical CDR3. The rearrangement joins TRBV14 to TRBJ1-6, with 8 bases matching TRBD1. V trimming: 6 bases; J trimming: 7 bases; junction bases outside the gene matches: 5. CDR3 size: 14 residues. Germline lookup yields CDR1 SGHDN and CDR2 FVKESK. CDR3 DNA: TGTGCCAGCAGGGGGACAGGTGGGAATTCACCCCTCCACTTT. It codes for CASRGTGGNSPLHF.

In its sample, this clone was seen once. The rearrangement links TRBV3-1 (or the pseudogene TRBV3-2) to TRBJ2-2; D gene ambiguous. Germline CDR1 reads LGHDT; CDR2 reads YNNKEL (reference sequence). The V end lost 2 bases, the J end lost 5 bases, and 6 bases lay between the germline ends. The CDR3 is 13 amino acids. The CDR3 DNA follows: TGTGCCAGCAGCCAATCCGGTACCGGGGAGCTGTTTTTT. The encoded protein is CASSQSGTGELFF.

V gene TRBV28 combines with J gene TRBJ1-1; tentatively, D is TRBD1 (6 bases). Germline lookup yields CDR1 MDHEN and CDR2 SYDVKM. The CDR3 runs to 15 residues. Trimming took off 4 bases at V and 1 base at J, with 13 bases between the two ends. The CDR3 loop is CASSSRGGGNTEAFF. The CDR3 nucleotides read TGTGCCAGCAGTTCCCGGGGAGGGGGGAACACTGAAGCTTTCTTT.

V gene TRBV7-2 combines with J gene TRBJ1-5, with 9 bases identical to TRBD1. CDR3 size: 19 residues. The junction had 14 bases not matched to a gene; V was cut back by 5 bases and J by 0 bases. Germline CDR1 SGHTA, CDR2 FQGNSA. This chain's CDR3 is CASSGTPGQGPYSNQPQHF. Written as DNA, the CDR3 is TGTGCCAGCAGCGGAACTCCGGGACAGGGACCCTATAGCAATCAGCCCCAGCATTTT. The full variable domain, with the rest looked up from reference TRBV7-2 and TRBJ1-5, is GAGVSQSPSNKVTEKGKDVELRCDPISGHTALYWYRQSLGQGLEFLIYFQGNSAPDKSGLPSDRFSAERTGGSVSTLTIQRTQQEDSAVYLCASSGTPGQGPYSNQPQHFGDGTRLSIL.

The chain is built from TRBV6-5 and TRBJ1-3; D may be TRBD1 (5 bases). Trimming removed 6 bases at V and 2 bases at J, with 14 bases between. This CDR3 is 15 amino acids long. The V gene's germline CDR1 is MNHEY and CDR2 SVGAGI. CDR3 sequence (DNA): TGTGCCAGCAGGGGCGGGAGGGGAACTGGAAACACCATATATTTT. Translated, it gives CASRGGRGTGNTIYF.

The chain is built from TRBV5-5 and TRBJ1-3; D is undetermined. CDR1 is SGHKS, CDR2 YYEKEE, per germline (reference sequence). Trimming removed 0 bases at V and 0 bases at J, with 7 bases between. CDR3 length: 15 amino acids. The CDR3 loop reads CASSLDGYSGNTIYF. Written as DNA, the CDR3 is TGTGCCAGCAGCTTGGACGGATACTCTGGAAACACCATATATTTT.

The V gene is TRBV5-1, the J gene TRBJ1-5; D gene ambiguous. The germline V gene encodes CDR1 SGHRS and CDR2 YFSETQ. V was cut by 3 bases and J by 7 bases, with 17 bases left in between. The CDR3 is 15 residues long. The CDR3 DNA is TGCGCCAGCAGCTCCTCTGCGGGTCCCGGGCAGCCCCAGCATTTT. Protein product: CASSSSAGPGQPQHF.

The rearrangement uses TRBV27 and TRBJ2-7, with 10 nucleotides matching TRBD2. V lost 4 bases, J lost 3 bases, and 3 bases stayed unmatched. The CDR3 is 14 residues long. Germline values: CDR1 MNHEY, CDR2 SMNVEV (reference sequence). CDR3 residues: CASSYSSGSYEQYF. The CDR3 coding sequence is TGTGCCAGCAGTTATTCTAGCGGGAGCTACGAGCAGTACTTC.

The gene calls are TRBV5-6 and TRBJ2-7; D might be TRBD1 (5 bases). V lost 4 bases and J lost 5, with 19 bases in between. CDR1 and CDR2 (germline): SGHDT, YYEEEE. CDR3 length: 15 residues. This CDR3 is CASSPLAKQQDEQYF. CDR3 nucleotide sequence: TGTGCCAGCAGCCCCTTGGCGAAGCAACAGGACGAGCAGTACTTC.

The chain links TRBV9 to TRBJ1-5, with a weak D call TRBD1 (6 bases). Between the trimmed V and J ends, which lost 0 bases and 5 bases, there was a span of 9 bases. Germline CDR1 is SGDLS and CDR2 is YYNGEE. The CDR3 is 14 amino acids. The CDR3 loop reads CASSVGQEDQPQHF. In nucleotides, the CDR3 is TGTGCCAGCAGCGTAGGACAGGAGGATCAGCCCCAGCATTTT. The whole variable domain, remainder taken from reference TRBV9 and TRBJ1-5, is DSGVTQTPKHLITATGQRVTLRCSPRSGDLSVYWYQQSLDQGLQFLIQYYNGEERAKGNILERFSAQQFPDLHSELNLSSLELGDSALYFCASSVGQEDQPQHFGDGTRLSIL.

This rearrangement joins TRBV28 to TRBJ1-2; 8 bases align to TRBD1. V shed 1 base, J shed 8 bases, and the junction held 6 bases outside the gene matches. In germline, CDR1 is MDHEN, CDR2 SYDVKM. This CDR3 spans 14 amino acids. The CDR3 DNA reads TGTGCCAGCAGTTTATTCGACAGGGGAGGGGGCTACACCTTC. This codes for CASSLFDRGGGYTF.

The CDR3 nucleotides are TGTGCCAGCTCAGACCTCTTATACAGTTCTGGGGGAAAACTGTTTTTT. It yields the protein CASSDLLYSSGGKLFF. The V call is TRBV18, the J call TRBJ1-4; D is possibly TRBD1 (5 bases). The CDR3 extends over 16 amino acids. Germline V gene data show CDR1 as KGHSH and CDR2 as LQKENI. Trimming pared 5 bases from V and 10 bases from J, leaving 23 bases between.

This chain links TRBV18 with TRBJ2-7, with TRBD2 identical over 7 bases. CDR1 is KGHSH and CDR2 is LQKENI in the germline V gene. The CDR3 runs to 13 residues. V shed 3 bases, J shed 3 bases, and the junction held 2 bases outside the gene matches. The CDR3 protein is CASSPPGGYEQYF. The CDR3 DNA is TGTGCCAGCTCACCCCCGGGAGGCTACGAGCAGTACTTC.

The count of this clone is one. The CDR3 loop reads CASSPEGGSGANVLTF. The CDR3 nucleotides are TGTGCCAGCTCACCGGAGGGTGGATCTGGGGCCAACGTCCTGACTTTC. The gene calls are TRBV18 and TRBJ2-6, with TRBD2 as a possible D gene (6 bases). CDR1 is KGHSH and CDR2 is LQKENI in the germline V gene. Between the trimmed V and J ends, which lost 3 bases and 1 base, there was a span of 10 bases. The CDR3 is made up of 16 amino acids.

V usage is TRBV7-9 and J usage is TRBJ2-3; maybe TRBD1 (5 bases). Trimming removed 5 bases at V and 1 base at J, with 16 bases between. This CDR3 is built from 16 residues. CDR1 is SEHNR and CDR2 is FQNEAQ in the germline V gene (reference sequence). The CDR3 loop reads CASSPLGVVGTDTQYF. DNA for the CDR3: TGTGCCAGCAGCCCTCTAGGGGTGGTTGGCACAGATACGCAGTATTTT.

J is TRBJ2-1 and V is TRBV9; tentatively, D is TRBD1 (6 bases). Trimming pared 0 bases from V and 5 bases from J, leaving 12 bases between. Germline CDR1 reads SGDLS; CDR2 reads YYNGEE. The CDR3 sequence is 15 residues long. For the CDR3, the DNA is TGTGCCAGCAGCGTAGAACAGGGAATTAACAATGAGCAGTTCTTC. Translating it yields CASSVEQGINNEQFF. Full variable domain (outside the CDR3, taken from reference TRBV9 and TRBJ2-1): DSGVTQTPKHLITATGQRVTLRCSPRSGDLSVYWYQQSLDQGLQFLIQYYNGEERAKGNILERFSAQQFPDLHSELNLSSLELGDSALYFCASSVEQGINNEQFFGPGTRLTVL.